The 10 T cell receptor beta chains given below trace back to one sample, sequenced in a study of T cell repertoires in cytomegalovirus infection. TCRdb redid the calling of the reads with MiXCR, one entry per CDR3 protein. The sample has some 150,000 distinct CDR3 sequences; roughly a quarter are singletons. Sequencing was performed on PBMCs. The origin of the receptors is a human donor in good health (CMV status not recorded). Some clones in this sample may be carry-over from other donors' samples.

This clonotype occurred a few times. This rearrangement joins TRBV6-5 to TRBJ1-1; possibly TRBD1 for D (6 bases). Germline assignment: CDR1 MNHEY and CDR2 SVGAGI. Deletions cut 0 bases from V and 7 bases from J, with 24 bases between. The CDR3 extends over 18 amino acids. The CDR3 sequence is CASSYSIFSGAQPVEAFF. CDR3 bases: TGTGCCAGCAGTTACTCGATTTTCTCAGGGGCCCAGCCCGTTGAAGCTTTCTTT.

V and J are TRBV18 and TRBJ1-1; D gene ambiguous. This CDR3 contains 13 residues. The germline V gene has CDR1 KGHSH and CDR2 LQKENI. V shed 6 bases and J shed 0 bases, with 8 bases lying between them. The CDR3 sequence is CASSSTLNTEAFF. As DNA, the CDR3 is TGTGCCAGCTCCTCGACCCTGAACACTGAAGCTTTCTTT.

The CDR3 sequence: CASSLVGGGRYNEQFF. The CDR3, as DNA: TGTGCCAGCAGCTTAGTCGGCGGGGGGCGTTACAATGAGCAGTTCTTC. V usage is TRBV11-2 and J usage is TRBJ2-1; 8 nucleotides match TRBD2. This CDR3 has 16 amino acids. Germline V gene sequence: CDR1 SGHAT, CDR2 FQNNGV. V lost 1 base and J lost 4; bases outside the gene matches: 6.

The chain employs TRBV5-1 and TRBJ2-3, with D uncertain. With 0 bases removed from V and 3 bases from J, the gap between germline ends came to 8 bases. CDR1 SGHRS and CDR2 YFSETQ come from the germline V gene. The CDR3 contains 14 residues. CDR3 protein: CASSLELPTDTQYF. The CDR3 nucleotides are TGCGCCAGCAGCTTGGAATTGCCGACAGATACGCAGTATTTT.

The V call is TRBV20-1, the J call TRBJ1-3; D gene unclear. Germline V CDR1 and CDR2: DFQATT, SNEGSKA (reference sequence). CDR3 size: 14 residues. V lost 1 base, J lost 0 bases, and 7 bases lay in between. The CDR3 sequence: CSARVVNSGNTIYF. The CDR3 coding sequence is TGCAGTGCTAGAGTGGTGAACTCTGGAAACACCATATATTTT.

This clonotype was seen a handful of times. This chain uses TRBV11-2 with TRBJ2-2; TRBD1 matches 7 bases. The J segment lost 4 bases and the V segment lost 6 bases, leaving 11 bases of the junction unmatched. The germline gives CDR1 SGHAT, CDR2 FQNNGV. The CDR3 is 16 residues long. The DNA for the CDR3 is TGTGCCAGCAGACGGACAGGTTTCTGGATCACCGGGGAGCTGTTTTTT. This codes for CASRRTGFWITGELFF.

The chain couples TRBV19 to TRBJ2-1; 8 bases line up with TRBD1. In germline, CDR1 is LNHDA, CDR2 SQIVND (reference sequence). Trimming at V came to 5 bases and at J to 7 bases, leaving 22 bases not matched to a gene. This CDR3 is built from 19 residues. CDR3 region: CASSPISLPQARGRNEQFF. The CDR3 nucleotides are TGTGCCAGTAGTCCGATATCCCTCCCCCAAGCCAGGGGGCGGAATGAGCAGTTCTTC. The full variable domain, with the rest looked up from reference TRBV19 and TRBJ2-1, is DGGITQSPKYLFRKEGQNVTLSCEQNLNHDAMYWYRQDPGQGLRLIYYSQIVNDFQKGDIAEGYSVSREKKESFPLTVTSAQKNPTAFYLCASSPISLPQARGRNEQFFGPGTRLTVL.

This clonotype came up a few times. The chain combines TRBV7-2 with TRBJ1-2; 7 bases match TRBD1. V lost 5 bases and J lost 4; bases outside the gene matches: 7. The CDR3 consists of 14 residues. The germline gives CDR1 SGHTA, CDR2 FQGNSA. The CDR3 protein is CASSDRGGLYGYTF. For the CDR3, the DNA is TGTGCCAGCAGCGACCGAGGGGGCCTCTATGGCTACACCTTC.

The chain has TRBV28 and TRBJ2-5; D is perhaps TRBD1 (5 bases). The CDR3 loop spans 12 amino acids. Germline CDR1 reads MDHEN; CDR2 reads SYDVKM. The V end was cut by 2 bases, the J end by 9 bases, with 10 bases between. The CDR3 region has the DNA TGTGCCAGCAGTTTAGGGGCCCCCCCCCAGTACTTC. Translating gives CASSLGAPPQYF.

The chain has TRBV20-1 and TRBJ2-3; TRBD2 might be the D (6 bases). V was clipped by 5 bases and J by 1 base, with 13 bases between them. Germline V gives CDR1 DFQATT, CDR2 SNEGSKA (reference sequence). The CDR3 sequence is 14 residues long. The DNA of the CDR3 is TGCAGTGCTGGGACGGAGGGTGGCACAGATACGCAGTATTTT. It codes for CSAGTEGGTDTQYF.